A selection of T cell receptor beta chains follows, all from one sample in a study of naive and memory T cell subsets. One entry per CDR3 protein, called by TCRdb with MiXCR from the UMI-ligation and nested PCR reads. The table includes 130,000 to 150,000 distinct CDR3 sequences, about 17% detected once. Sequencing input: naive CD4+ T cells from blood. These receptors came from a human donor in good health. The CDR3 runs from the conserved cysteine through the conserved F or W. D genes are given only for firm matches. Only some rows state a clone size, as once, few, many or a class for expanded clones.

V gene	J gene	clone size	D gene	CDR3 protein	CDR3 DNA
TRBV7-2	TRBJ1-2	.	.	CASTPEVLYGYTF	TGTGCCAGCACCCCAGAGGTTCTCTATGGCTACACCTTC
TRBV28	TRBJ1-5	many	.	CASSPGDSNQPQHF	TGTGCCAGCAGTCCGGGAGATAGCAATCAGCCCCAGCATTTT
TRBV7-9	TRBJ2-7	.	.	CASSALAGSPVEQYF	TGTGCCAGCAGCGCCCTGGCGGGATCCCCCGTCGAGCAGTACTTC
TRBV6-2/TRBV6-3	TRBJ2-3	.	TRBD2	CASSYSSSGASTDTQYF	TGTGCCAGCAGTTACTCGAGTAGCGGGGCGAGCACAGATACGCAGTATTTT
TRBV20-1	TRBJ2-7	.	TRBD1	CSAARQGYSYEQYF	TGCAGTGCTGCCCGACAGGGTTACTCCTACGAGCAGTACTTC
TRBV20-1	TRBJ1-1	.	.	CSAGGGGAFAEAFF	TGCAGTGCTGGGGGGGGGGGCGCGTTCGCTGAAGCTTTCTTT
TRBV29-1	TRBJ2-4	few	.	CSVEWQGTRDIQYF	TGCAGCGTTGAATGGCAGGGAACGAGGGACATTCAGTACTTC
TRBV29-1	TRBJ2-3	.	TRBD1	CSVDLSGQGTDTQYF	TGCAGCGTTGATCTCTCGGGACAGGGGACAGATACGCAGTATTTT
TRBV12-3/TRBV12-4	TRBJ2-7	few	TRBD1	CASSVGGTYEQYF	TGTGCCAGCAGCGTAGGGGGCACCTACGAGCAGTACTTC
TRBV7-2	TRBJ1-4	few	TRBD1	CASSPSQGQVNEKLFF	TGTGCCAGCAGCCCTAGTCAGGGACAGGTTAATGAAAAACTGTTTTTT
TRBV6-2/TRBV6-3	TRBJ2-5	few	.	CASRLGETQYF	TGTGCCAGCAGACTCGGGGAGACCCAGTACTTC
TRBV28	TRBJ2-7	few	TRBD1	CASRSTGGLYEQYF	TGTGCCAGCAGATCGACAGGGGGACTCTACGAGCAGTACTTC
TRBV7-9	TRBJ2-2	many	.	CASSQDGNTGELFF	TGTGCCAGCAGCCAGGACGGAAACACCGGGGAGCTGTTTTTT
TRBV12-3/TRBV12-4	TRBJ2-2	few	.	CASSVRQGGAGWLFF	TGTGCCAGCAGTGTCCGACAGGGTGGAGCGGGATGGCTGTTTTTT
TRBV5-1	TRBJ2-5	few	TRBD1	CASSLSGQNQETQYF	TGCGCCAGCAGCCTATCGGGACAGAACCAAGAGACCCAGTACTTC
TRBV7-8	TRBJ1-2	few	.	CASSLVLNYGYTF	TGTGCCAGCAGCTTAGTCTTGAACTATGGCTACACCTTC
TRBV10-3	TRBJ2-6	.	.	CAISPIRAPDSGANVLTF	TGTGCCATCAGCCCGATAAGGGCACCTGACTCTGGGGCCAACGTCCTGACTTTC
TRBV6-6	TRBJ2-3	few	TRBD1	CASSYADRATDTQYF	TGTGCCAGCAGTTACGCGGACAGGGCCACAGATACGCAGTATTTT
TRBV5-4	TRBJ2-1	.	TRBD2	CASSLREGQNEQFF	TGTGCCAGCAGCTTGCGGGAGGGCCAGAATGAGCAGTTCTTC
TRBV28	TRBJ2-1	.	TRBD2	CASSVRGLGRGNEQFF	TGTGCCAGCAGCGTTAGGGGACTAGGGAGAGGAAATGAGCAGTTCTTC
TRBV28	TRBJ2-2	.	TRBD2	CASSPPSGRATGELFF	TGTGCCAGCAGTCCCCCTAGCGGGAGGGCCACCGGGGAGCTGTTTTTT
TRBV5-1	TRBJ2-2	few	TRBD2	CASSLAGTSGSWNTGELFF	TGCGCCAGCAGCTTGGCCGGGACTAGCGGGAGTTGGAACACCGGGGAGCTGTTTTTT
TRBV6-5	TRBJ2-5	.	.	CATGRQETQYF	TGTGCCACGGGGAGACAAGAGACCCAGTACTTC
TRBV5-1	TRBJ2-5	.	.	CASSLGAQETQYF	TGCGCCAGCAGCTTGGGGGCCCAAGAGACCCAGTACTTC
TRBV20-1	TRBJ2-7	few	.	CSARDPTGPYEQYF	TGCAGTGCTAGAGATCCCACGGGGCCCTACGAGCAGTACTTC
TRBV6-6	TRBJ1-2	few	.	CASTTTENYGYTF	TGTGCCAGCACCACGACAGAAAACTATGGCTACACCTTC
TRBV11-2	TRBJ2-3	.	.	CASSRFQGGPDTQYF	TGTGCCAGCAGCCGATTTCAGGGTGGGCCAGATACGCAGTATTTT
TRBV29-1	TRBJ2-7	.	TRBD2	CSVLASGPEQYF	TGCAGCGTATTGGCTAGCGGACCCGAGCAGTACTTC
TRBV15	TRBJ2-5	few	.	CATSRGREETQYF	TGTGCCACCAGCAGAGGTCGAGAAGAGACCCAGTACTTC
TRBV10-3	TRBJ2-3	many	.	CAISDSKTSADTQYF	TGTGCCATCAGTGACTCCAAAACTAGTGCAGATACGCAGTATTTT
TRBV20-1	TRBJ2-7	few	.	CSARGQNYEQYF	TGCAGTGCTAGGGGTCAGAACTACGAGCAGTACTTC
TRBV29-1	TRBJ2-5	many	.	CSVDEGSQETQYF	TGCAGCGTTGACGAGGGGAGCCAAGAGACCCAGTACTTC
TRBV12-3/TRBV12-4	TRBJ2-1	many	.	CASSLGGEGNEQFF	TGTGCCAGCAGTTTAGGGGGCGAGGGGAATGAGCAGTTCTTC
TRBV18	TRBJ2-6	few	.	CASSPASGANVLTF	TGTGCCAGCTCACCGGCATCTGGGGCCAACGTCCTGACTTTC
TRBV29-1	TRBJ2-7	few	TRBD1	CSVDGTGSYEQYF	TGCAGCGTTGATGGGACAGGCTCCTACGAGCAGTACTTC
TRBV11-2	TRBJ1-4	few	TRBD1	CASSLEGTGLLFF	TGTGCCAGCAGCTTAGAGGGGACAGGGTTGCTGTTTTTT
TRBV7-2	TRBJ2-7	few	.	CASSLLQGIEQYF	TGTGCCAGCAGCTTACTCCAGGGTATCGAGCAGTACTTC
TRBV20-1	TRBJ2-1	few	.	CSASTWGSGNNEQFF	TGCAGTGCTAGTACGTGGGGTAGCGGCAACAATGAGCAGTTCTTC
TRBV24-1	TRBJ2-5	few	TRBD1	CATSDPDRMAETQYF	TGTGCCACCAGTGATCCGGACAGGATGGCGGAGACCCAGTACTTC
TRBV20-1	TRBJ2-7	.	.	CSAIDVDSNSYEQYF	TGCAGTGCTATTGACGTAGACAGCAACTCCTACGAGCAGTACTTC
TRBV20-1	TRBJ2-7	.	.	CSAKAGAYEQYF	TGCAGTGCTAAGGCAGGCGCCTACGAGCAGTACTTC
TRBV28	TRBJ2-6	few	TRBD1	CASSFLGQHSGANVLTF	TGTGCCAGCAGTTTTCTGGGACAGCACTCTGGGGCCAACGTCCTGACTTTC
TRBV14	TRBJ2-3	few	.	CASSQNKPTEGRGQDTQYF	TGTGCCAGCAGCCAAAACAAGCCTACGGAGGGGAGGGGGCAAGATACGCAGTATTTT
TRBV5-1	TRBJ2-7	few	TRBD2	CASSLIAGGAYEQYF	TGCGCCAGCAGCCTTATAGCGGGAGGGGCCTACGAGCAGTACTTC
TRBV7-8	TRBJ2-3	few	.	CASSLRAAQGGDTQYF	TGTGCCAGCAGCTTACGGGCCGCTCAGGGAGGAGATACGCAGTATTTT
TRBV5-5	TRBJ1-4	few	.	CASSSTGMTNEKLFF	TGTGCCAGCAGTTCTACAGGGATGACTAATGAAAAACTGTTTTTT
TRBV28	TRBJ2-7	.	TRBD2	CASRFSGGNQQYF	TGTGCCAGCAGGTTTAGCGGGGGTAATCAGCAGTACTTC
TRBV2	TRBJ2-3	.	.	CASAYSTDTQYF	TGTGCCAGCGCTTACAGCACAGATACGCAGTATTTT
TRBV29-1	TRBJ2-3	.	.	CSVEVAATDTQYF	TGCAGCGTTGAGGTGGCAGCCACAGATACGCAGTATTTT
TRBV7-2	TRBJ2-3	.	TRBD2	CASSLEGSGSPSGRYF	TGTGCCAGCAGCTTAGAGGGTAGCGGGAGCCCTTCTGGCCGGTATTTT
TRBV20-1	TRBJ2-1	.	.	CSARGGSTGTYNEQFF	TGCAGTGCTAGAGGGGGTTCCACAGGGACTTACAATGAGCAGTTCTTC
TRBV14	TRBJ2-2	many	TRBD1	CASSQDYYRGPGELFF	TGTGCCAGCAGCCAAGACTACTACAGGGGTCCCGGGGAGCTGTTTTTT
TRBV6-5	TRBJ1-1	few	.	CASSREWNTEAFF	TGTGCCAGCAGTCGCGAATGGAACACTGAAGCTTTCTTT
TRBV28	TRBJ2-1	few	TRBD2	CASSRLAGVSSNEQFF	TGTGCCAGCAGCCGACTAGCGGGAGTATCCTCGAATGAGCAGTTCTTC
TRBV12-3/TRBV12-4	TRBJ2-7	.	TRBD1	CASSYRDRVYEQYF	TGTGCCAGCAGTTACAGGGACAGGGTCTACGAGCAGTACTTC
TRBV18	TRBJ2-7	few	.	CASSPQGAYEQYF	TGTGCCAGCTCACCACAGGGCGCCTACGAGCAGTACTTC
TRBV6-1	TRBJ2-3	.	TRBD2	CASSEAGLAYTDTQYF	TGTGCCAGCAGTGAAGCGGGACTAGCGTACACAGATACGCAGTATTTT
TRBV6-1	TRBJ1-1	.	.	CASSEGGGTEAFF	TGTGCCAGCAGTGAAGGGGGGGGAACTGAAGCTTTCTTT